Listed below are T cell receptor beta chains from one sample, sequenced in a study of blood T cell repertoires in COVID-19. Generated by immunoSEQ multiplex PCR, the TCRdb table keeps only in-frame clones and is missing some. This sample has hundreds of thousands of clones, with 88% found just once. Sequencing was performed on peripheral blood. These receptors all stem from a woman in her forties or fifties with COVID-19, enrolled during active disease. Each CDR3 is given with its conserved first and last residue. A D gene is named only where the DNA matches it firmly.

NA	14	TRBV2	TRBJ1-5	TGTGCCAGCAGTGTAGGGGCAGACAATCAGCCCCAGCATTTT	CASSVGADNQPQHF
TRBD1	15	TRBV11-1	TRBJ2-7	TGTGCCAGCAGTCTAGGGACAGGGGGTTACTACGAGCAGTACTTC	CASSLGTGGYYEQYF
TRBD2	15	TRBV11-2	TRBJ2-7	TGTGCCAGCAGCTTGGGGACTACCTCATACTACGAGCAGTACTTC	CASSLGTTSYYEQYF
NA	14	TRBV29-1	TRBJ1-1	TGCAGCGTTGAAGGACCGGTGGCGGACACTGAAGCTTTCTTT	CSVEGPVADTEAFF
TRBD2	14	TRBV9	TRBJ2-7	TGTGCCAGCAGCCCCGGCGGGGGTCTGGGAGAGCAGTACTTC	CASSPGGGLGEQYF
TRBD1	14	TRBV11-2	TRBJ1-2	TGTGCCAGCAGCTTGGACAGGGGTGAGGGAGGCTACACCTTC	CASSLDRGEGGYTF
NA	15	TRBV19	TRBJ1-1	TGTGCCAGTAGTATTTATACAGACATGAACACTGAAGCTTTCTTT	CASSIYTDMNTEAFF
TRBD1	14	TRBV7-9	TRBJ1-1	TGTGCCAGCAGCTTAGGGACAGGGCCCACTGAAGCTTTCTTT	CASSLGTGPTEAFF
NA	12	TRBV28	TRBJ1-2	TGTGCCAGCAGTTTAGGAGAAAATGGCTACACCTTC	CASSLGENGYTF
TRBD1	13	TRBV19	TRBJ2-1	TGTGCCAGCCGGGGACAGGGAAGCAATGAGCAGTTCTTC	CASRGQGSNEQFF
TRBD1	15	TRBV5-4	TRBJ1-2	TGTGCCAGCAGACAGGGGACGGAAGCTAACTATGGCTACACCTTC	CASRQGTEANYGYTF
TRBD2	17	TRBV5-1	TRBJ2-3	TGCGCCAGCAGCTTGTACCCAACTAGCGGGGCCGCAGATACGCAGTATTTT	CASSLYPTSGAADTQYF